This T cell receptor beta chain originates from a study of cytomegalovirus exposure and HLA in healthy donors. CDR1 and CDR2 (germline): SGHVS, FNYEAQ. There are 16 residues in the CDR3. Trimming removed 0 bases from V and 5 bases from J; junction bases left unmatched: 6. It was with 60 Vbeta and 13 Jbeta primers that the PCR ran. Measured with immunoSEQ multiplex PCR; TCRdb has only the in-frame clones, and not every one. The profile shows some 130,000 clones, roughly two thirds of them singletons. The receptor comes from a woman in her 40s in good health and CMV-seronegative. The chain carries TRBV7-6 and TRBJ2-2; 7 bases line up with TRBD1. Source material: PBMCs. The CDR3 region is CASSLAVQGVTGELFF. The CDR3, as DNA: TGTGCCAGCAGCTTAGCGGTGCAGGGGGTTACCGGGGAGCTGTTTTTT.